These 24 T cell receptor beta chains came from one sample sequenced in a study of T-cell reconstitution after alpha-beta-depleted transplantation in children. Unique molecular identifiers featured in how the TCRbeta library was prepared. TCRdb used MiXCR to reprocess the PCR reads, holding one entry per CDR3 protein. The repertoire consists of some 520,000 distinct CDR3 sequences, with less than 35% occurring once and the leading ten covering 2% to 2.5%. The sample was PBMCs from the stem cell graft donor, taken from the stem cell graft. The source of these receptors is a human donor who donated a stem cell graft to a child with aplastic anemia.

V usage is TRBV7-8 and J usage is TRBJ1-2, with a weak D call TRBD1 (6 bases). V was clipped by 7 bases and J by 3 bases, with 15 bases between them. Germline V gives CDR1 SGHVS, CDR2 FQNEAQ. This CDR3 spans 14 amino acids. CDR3 sequence reads: CASTEDRSYYGYTF. Written as DNA, the CDR3 is TGTGCCAGCACAGAGGACAGATCCTACTATGGCTACACCTTC.

The rearrangement uses TRBV6-4 and TRBJ2-3, with D possibly being TRBD2 (5 bases). CDR3 length: 14 residues. CDR1 is MRHNA and CDR2 is SNTAGT in the germline V gene. The ends were cut back, 3 bases at V and 4 bases at J, with 11 bases in the middle. The CDR3 sequence is CASSEGSRADTQYF. The CDR3 nucleotides read TGTGCCAGCAGTGAAGGGAGTAGGGCAGATACGCAGTATTTT.

The chain carries TRBV29-1 and TRBJ2-1; D may be TRBD2 (6 bases). The length of the CDR3 is 13 residues. Trimming removed 7 bases at V and 7 bases at J, with 17 bases between. CDR1 SQVTM and CDR2 ANQGSEA come from the germline V gene. The CDR3 DNA reads TGCAGCGCCCGACGGGGGACGGAAAATGAGCAGTTCTTC. Translation: CSARRGTENEQFF.

The chain combines TRBV10-3 with TRBJ2-3, with 8 nucleotides matching TRBD2. J was trimmed by 3 bases and V by 3 bases; bases with no gene match: 8. The CDR3 is made up of 16 amino acids. Germline CDR1 and CDR2: ENHRY and SYGVKD. CDR3 sequence reads: CAISDKEREFTDTQYF. CDR3 nucleotide sequence: TGTGCCATCAGTGATAAGGAGCGGGAGTTTACAGATACGCAGTATTTT.

This clonotype was observed a single time. The junction differs from germline at one of its ends, possibly a read error. V usage is TRBV9 and J usage is TRBJ2-6; maybe TRBD1 (5 bases). Germline V gives CDR1 SGDLS, CDR2 YYNGEE. The CDR3 length is 18 residues. The CDR3 here is CASRESSRLGSGANGLTF. CDR3 in DNA: TGTGCCAGCAGAGAAAGTTCTCGATTGGGCTCTGGGGCCAACGGCCTGACTTTC.

V is TRBV7-2 and J is TRBJ1-4; D is unclear. There are 16 residues in the CDR3. V lost 5 bases to trimming and J lost 0 bases, with 13 bases between them. CDR1 SGHTA and CDR2 FQGNSA come from the germline V gene. DNA for the CDR3: TGTGCCAGCAGCACCCGTATAGGAGCAACTAATGAAAAACTGTTTTTT. It is translated as CASSTRIGATNEKLFF. The variable domain in full, completed from reference TRBV7-2 and TRBJ1-4, reads GAGVSQSPSNKVTEKGKDVELRCDPISGHTALYWYRQSLGQGLEFLIYFQGNSAPDKSGLPSDRFSAERTGGSVSTLTIQRTQQEDSAVYLCASSTRIGATNEKLFFGSGTQLSVL.

The chain carries TRBV28 and TRBJ1-4; D call uncertain. The germline V gene has CDR1 MDHEN and CDR2 SYDVKM. The CDR3 has 11 residues. V lost 1 base, J lost 9 bases, and 3 bases lay in between. The CDR3 DNA reads as TGTGCCAGCAGTTTATCCCAAAAACTGTTTTTT. Translated: CASSLSQKLFF.

This clonotype appeared a few times. The chain has TRBV20-1 and TRBJ2-4; the D is unclear. V gave up 5 bases and J gave up 0 bases, with 11 bases separating them. Germline lookup yields CDR1 DFQATT and CDR2 SNEGSKA (reference sequence). The CDR3 contains 14 residues. The chain's CDR3 is CSAAPPVAKNIQYF. The CDR3 region has the DNA TGCAGTGCTGCCCCTCCGGTAGCCAAAAACATTCAGTACTTC.

The chain is built from TRBV29-1 and TRBJ1-1, with 9 positions matching TRBD1. The germline V gene has CDR1 SQVTM and CDR2 ANQGSEA. V lost 4 bases to trimming and J lost 3 bases; unmatched junction nucleotides: 6. CDR3 length: 14 amino acids. CDR3 amino acids: CSVVGQGRDTEAFF. CDR3 coding DNA: TGCAGCGTTGTTGGACAGGGGAGGGACACTGAAGCTTTCTTT.

The rearrangement links TRBV28 to TRBJ2-7; D not resolved. Germline lookup yields CDR1 MDHEN and CDR2 SYDVKM. This CDR3 has 14 amino acids. The V gene lost 3 bases and the J gene lost 0 bases, with 9 bases spanning the gap. CDR3 loop: CASSLSVSSYEQYF. The CDR3 bases are TGTGCCAGCAGTTTGTCCGTAAGCTCCTACGAGCAGTACTTC.

The chain employs TRBV21-1 and TRBJ2-7. TRBV21-1 is recorded as a pseudogene. The CDR3 spans 15 residues. CDR3 sequence reads: CASSKWSHGSYEQYV. CDR3 DNA sequence: TGTGCCAGCAGCAAATGGAGCCACGGCTCCTACGAGCAGTACGTC.

This clonotype has a handful of counts. The J gene is TRBJ1-2, the V gene TRBV6-1, with 7 nucleotides matching TRBD1. The CDR3 loop spans 14 amino acids. Per the germline V gene, CDR1 is MNHNS and CDR2 is SASEGT. The V gene end was trimmed by 5 bases and the J gene end by 4 bases; junction bases not matched to a gene: 7. The CDR3 loop reads CASSPGTESYGYTF. CDR3 DNA: TGTGCCAGCAGTCCCGGGACAGAGAGCTATGGCTACACCTTC.

CDR3 loop: CASSSPSRETDTQYF. The CDR3 DNA reads as TGTGCCAGCAGTTCCCCGTCCCGGGAGACAGATACGCAGTATTTT. This chain joins TRBV27 and TRBJ2-3; maybe TRBD2 (6 bases). The CDR3 covers 15 residues. V was pared by 4 bases and J by 3 bases, with 14 bases between. CDR1 and CDR2 (germline): MNHEY, SMNVEV (reference sequence).

The chain uses TRBV12-3 or TRBV12-4 and TRBJ1-5, with 11 bases aligning to TRBD1. The CDR3 is 13 amino acids. The V and J ends lost 6 bases and 6 bases, in that order; junction bases with no gene match: 1. DNA of the CDR3: TGTGCCAGCAGAGGACAGGGGGCTCAGCCCCAGCATTTT. Amino acids: CASRGQGAQPQHF.

This chain links TRBV10-3 with TRBJ1-1; a possible D gene is TRBD1 (6 bases). Deletions cut 6 bases from V and 5 bases from J, with 13 bases between. Germline values: CDR1 ENHRY, CDR2 SYGVKD. The CDR3 consists of 13 residues. Here the CDR3 DNA reads TGTGCCATCAGCCGCAGGGGTAATACTGAAGCTTTCTTT. Translated: CAISRRGNTEAFF.

This clonotype came up a few times. The chain recombines TRBV7-6 with TRBJ2-7; TRBD2 matches at 11 bases. The germline V gene has CDR1 SGHVS and CDR2 FNYEAQ. V lost 4 bases, J lost 5 bases, and 7 bases stayed unmatched. This CDR3 has 15 amino acids. In DNA form, the CDR3 reads TGTGCCAGCAGCTCCACCGTAGCGGGAGGGAACGAGCAGTACGTC. This translates into CASSSTVAGGNEQYV.

This clonotype occurred a few times. The CDR3 sequence is CASSSLAGGPNEQFF. The CDR3 nucleotides are TGCGCCAGCAGCTCCCTAGCGGGAGGGCCCAATGAGCAGTTCTTC. This sequence joins TRBV5-1 and TRBJ2-1, with TRBD2 matching 12 bases. Germline-derived CDR1 and CDR2 are SGHRS and YFSETQ. J gave up 6 bases and V 3 bases, and 4 bases lay outside the gene matches. The CDR3 length is 15 residues.

The rearrangement joins TRBV15 to TRBJ2-1; TRBD1 matches at 9 bases. Germline V gene lookup returns CDR1 LNHNV and CDR2 YYDKDF (reference sequence). V lost 5 bases and J lost 9; bases outside the gene matches: 11. There are 15 residues in the CDR3. The CDR3 coding sequence is TGTGCCACCAGCGTCCGGGACAGGGTGGTTATTGAGCAGTTCTTC. This translates into CATSVRDRVVIEQFF.

The V and J genes are TRBV28 and TRBJ2-7; D is unclear. Trimming left V 5 bases short and J 4 bases short, with 12 bases between. The CDR3 loop spans 13 amino acids. Germline V lookup: CDR1 MDHEN, CDR2 SYDVKM. CDR3: CASSPSTEYEQYF. In DNA, the CDR3 is TGTGCCAGCAGTCCCTCGACGGAATACGAGCAGTACTTC.

This clonotype showed up just a few times. The chain links TRBV20-1 to TRBJ2-5; D uncertain. The CDR3 length is 13 residues. The V and J ends lost 3 bases and 5 bases respectively, with 13 bases between them. The germline gives CDR1 DFQATT, CDR2 SNEGSKA (reference sequence). DNA for the CDR3: TGCAGTGCTAGGAACCCCCGTGAGGAGACCCAGTACTTC. Amino acids: CSARNPREETQYF.

The rearrangement uses TRBV5-1 and TRBJ1-4, with 8 nucleotides matching TRBD1. Germline V gene lookup returns CDR1 SGHRS and CDR2 YFSETQ. The CDR3 has 16 amino acids. V shed 0 bases and J 5 bases; nucleotides not matched to a gene: 6. In DNA, the CDR3 is TGCGCCAGCAGCTTGGGAAAACGGGACAGGAATGAAAAACTGTTTTTT. It encodes CASSLGKRDRNEKLFF.

The rearrangement uses TRBV24-1 and TRBJ2-1, with D uncertain. V lost 2 bases, J lost 9 bases, and 7 bases lay in between. The CDR3 has 12 residues. Germline values: CDR1 KGHDR, CDR2 SFDVKD. The CDR3 spells CATSDSVSEQFF. CDR3 DNA sequence: TGTGCCACCAGTGATTCGGTCTCTGAGCAGTTCTTC.

The V gene is TRBV19, the J gene TRBJ2-7; 12 bases fit TRBD2. CDR3 length: 17 amino acids. V shed 10 bases, J shed 4 bases, and the junction held 17 bases outside the gene matches. From germline, CDR1 is LNHDA and CDR2 SQIVND (reference sequence). CDR3 protein: CATSTSGSLAGGYEQYF. In DNA, the CDR3 is TGTGCCACCTCAACTTCCGGGAGCCTAGCGGGAGGGTACGAGCAGTACTTC.

The V gene is TRBV20-1, the J gene TRBJ2-5, with 7 bases matching TRBD2. Germline lookup yields CDR1 DFQATT and CDR2 SNEGSKA (reference sequence). The length of the CDR3 is 14 residues. V gave up 5 bases and J gave up 1 base; unmatched junction bases: 7. This chain's CDR3 is CSASIAGLQETQYF. The DNA of the CDR3 is TGCAGTGCTTCTATAGCGGGCCTCCAAGAGACCCAGTACTTC.